This TCR beta chain was identified in a study of tumor and adjacent non-tumor tissue in lung cancer. The overall study: The cohort had roughly 11 adenocarcinoma, a couple of squamous cell and 1 small cell patients.

This sample's RNA came from whole unsorted tissue. The normal lung tissue was taken more than 3 cm from the tumor edge. Donors were chemotherapy-naive, newly diagnosed lung cancer surgical patients in China, August–late 2014. Three rounds of nested PCR, following a modified ARM-PCR protocol, produced the TCRbeta library. TCRdb re-called the multiplex PCR reads through MiXCR, storing one row per CDR3 protein. The table lists roughly 43,000 distinct CDR3 sequences, approximately 57% of them singletons, with about 48% in the top ten. Germline V gene data show CDR1 as MNHNY and CDR2 as SVGAGI (reference sequence). This CDR3 has 16 residues. The ends lost 0 bases at V and 12 bases at J; junction bases unmatched: 16.

The receptor comes from a man aged 50 to 59 with non-small cell lung cancer. Input material: distant non-tumor lung tissue. This rearrangement joins TRBV6-6 to TRBJ2-5, with 7 bases matching TRBD1. Written as DNA, the CDR3 is TGTGCCAGCAGTTACTCGGGTTCAGGGGGAGATGAGACTAAGTACTTC. This codes for CASSYSGSGGDETKYF.